The 14 T cell receptor beta chains below all came from one sample that was sequenced in a study of T cells after yellow fever vaccination. TCRdb ran MiXCR on the 5' RACE reads and lists one entry per CDR3 protein. This sample carries 450,000 to 600,000 distinct CDR3 sequences, 13% of them seen once, and the ten largest clones take more than 12%. The sequencing here drew on PBMCs, taken on the day of the yellow fever booster vaccination. All receptors come from a man younger than 40 who received the YFV17D yellow fever vaccine.

The rearrangement joins TRBV6-1 to TRBJ2-2; D is unresolved. This CDR3 region has 15 residues. Trimming pared 8 bases from V and 6 bases from J, leaving 19 bases between. The germline V gene encodes CDR1 MNHNS and CDR2 SASEGT. Here the CDR3 reads CASQSRNLNAGELFF. The CDR3, as DNA: TGTGCCAGCCAAAGTCGCAATCTAAACGCCGGGGAGCTGTTTTTT.

V usage is TRBV7-2 and J usage is TRBJ1-4, with D unclear. V was cut by 0 bases and J by 4 bases, with 15 bases left in between. The V gene's germline CDR1 is SGHTA and CDR2 FQGNSA. The CDR3 contains 17 residues. The CDR3 sequence: CASSLAPSWSVNEKLFF. CDR3 nucleotide sequence: TGTGCCAGCAGCTTAGCCCCCAGTTGGTCGGTTAATGAAAAACTGTTTTTT.

This clonotype occurred once. This rearrangement joins TRBV6-2 or TRBV6-3 to TRBJ1-5, with D possibly TRBD1 on 6 matching bases. Between the trimmed V and J ends, which lost 4 bases and 4 bases, there was a span of 14 bases. CDR3 length: 15 residues. The germline V gene encodes CDR1 MNHEY and CDR2 SVGEGT. CDR3 sequence (DNA): TGTGCCAGCAGTTCTTGGACAGCCAGGAATCAGCCCCAGCATTTT. Translating it yields CASSSWTARNQPQHF.

This clonotype has a handful of counts. This chain uses TRBV5-5 with TRBJ2-5; TRBD1 is a possible D gene (5 bases). Germline V gene sequence: CDR1 SGHKS, CDR2 YYEKEE (reference sequence). Trimming shortened V by 0 bases and J by 1 base, and 7 bases separated the two germline ends. The CDR3 spans 14 residues. The CDR3, as DNA: TGTGCCAGCAGCTTGGTTCAGGGCCAAGAGACCCAGTACTTC. Its protein is CASSLVQGQETQYF.

The chain employs TRBV10-1 and TRBJ2-7; a possible D gene is TRBD2 (5 bases). Trimming pared 2 bases from V and 6 bases from J, leaving 11 bases between. The CDR3 runs 13 residues. Germline V CDR1 and CDR2: WNHNN, SYGVQD (reference sequence). The CDR3 loop reads CASSEPPRAEQYF. The CDR3 DNA is TGCGCCAGCAGTGAGCCACCGAGGGCCGAGCAGTACTTC.

The V and J genes are TRBV7-2 and TRBJ2-5; TRBD2 matches at 13 bases. The CDR3 is 13 amino acids. The ends lost 5 bases at V and 9 bases at J; junction bases unmatched: 3. Germline CDR1 reads SGHTA; CDR2 reads FQGNSA. CDR3 DNA sequence: TGTGCCAGCAGCGCCGGACTAGCGGGAGCCCAGTACTTC. It specifies CASSAGLAGAQYF.

The chain is built from TRBV2 and TRBJ2-7; 9 nucleotides match TRBD2. The CDR3 sequence is 12 residues long. The junction had 2 bases not matched to a gene; V was cut back by 8 bases and J by 3 bases. The V gene's germline CDR1 is SNHLY and CDR2 FYNNEI. The CDR3 sequence: CASFSGSYEQYF. The CDR3 coding sequence is TGTGCCAGCTTTAGCGGGAGCTACGAGCAGTACTTC.

The chain carries TRBV7-2 and TRBJ1-5; D remains ambiguous. The V end was cut by 0 bases, the J end by 4 bases, with 10 bases between. There are 15 residues in the CDR3. The germline V gene encodes CDR1 SGHTA and CDR2 FQGNSA. CDR3 in amino acids: CASSLALRLNQPQHF. For the CDR3, the DNA is TGTGCCAGCAGCTTAGCGCTCAGGTTAAATCAGCCCCAGCATTTT.

V and J are TRBV12-3 or TRBV12-4 and TRBJ2-1; 10 nucleotides line up with TRBD2. The CDR3 has 15 residues. J gave up 8 bases and V 1 base, and 5 bases lay outside the gene matches. The CDR3 DNA sequence: TGTGCCAGCAGTTTAGGCAGCGGGAGGGCCTATGAGCAGTTCTTC. This translates into CASSLGSGRAYEQFF.

This clonotype was counted a few times. The rearrangement uses TRBV7-2 and TRBJ2-5; 13 bases fit TRBD2. Trimming removed 5 bases from V and 7 bases from J; junction bases left unmatched: 13. The CDR3 loop spans 17 amino acids. The germline V gene encodes CDR1 SGHTA and CDR2 FQGNSA. CDR3 sequence: CASSVDEGLAGRRTQYF. Written as DNA, the CDR3 is TGTGCCAGCAGCGTGGACGAGGGACTAGCGGGGCGCAGGACCCAGTACTTC.

J is TRBJ2-5 and V is TRBV12-3 or TRBV12-4; 11 bases map to TRBD2. Trimming removed 2 bases from V and 4 bases from J; junction bases left unmatched: 3. The CDR3 is 15 residues long. The DNA of the CDR3 is TGTGCCAGCAGTTTACTGACTAGCGGGATAGAGACCCAGTACTTC. Protein sequence: CASSLLTSGIETQYF.

The CDR3 DNA reads as TGCAGTGCTAGAGTTGTAGGGACTAGCGGGAGCACAGATACGCAGTATTTT. This gives the protein CSARVVGTSGSTDTQYF. The V and J genes are TRBV20-1 and TRBJ2-3; 12 bases line up with TRBD2. The germline CDR1 and CDR2 sequences are DFQATT and SNEGSKA (reference sequence). The CDR3 spans 17 residues. Trimming removed 1 base from V and 0 bases from J; junction bases left unmatched: 5.

In its sample, this clonotype was seen a few times. The chain uses TRBV12-3 or TRBV12-4 and TRBJ2-1; TRBD1 aligns across 10 bases. The CDR3 has 14 residues. After removal of 4 bases from V and 5 bases from J, the junction contained 2 bases not matched to a gene. CDR3 region: CASSWTGGNNEQFF. The DNA for the CDR3 is TGTGCCAGCAGTTGGACAGGGGGTAACAATGAGCAGTTCTTC.

This clonotype was counted between two and nine times. The V call is TRBV20-1, the J call TRBJ2-7; 8 bases line up with TRBD1. V was pared by 2 bases and J by 7 bases, with 13 bases of the junction left unmatched. This CDR3 comprises 15 residues. The germline CDR1 and CDR2 sequences are DFQATT and SNEGSKA (reference sequence). The CDR3 DNA follows: TGCAGTGCTAGACTTAACCAAGAACGGGACAGGGAGCAGTACTTC. As protein: CSARLNQERDREQYF.